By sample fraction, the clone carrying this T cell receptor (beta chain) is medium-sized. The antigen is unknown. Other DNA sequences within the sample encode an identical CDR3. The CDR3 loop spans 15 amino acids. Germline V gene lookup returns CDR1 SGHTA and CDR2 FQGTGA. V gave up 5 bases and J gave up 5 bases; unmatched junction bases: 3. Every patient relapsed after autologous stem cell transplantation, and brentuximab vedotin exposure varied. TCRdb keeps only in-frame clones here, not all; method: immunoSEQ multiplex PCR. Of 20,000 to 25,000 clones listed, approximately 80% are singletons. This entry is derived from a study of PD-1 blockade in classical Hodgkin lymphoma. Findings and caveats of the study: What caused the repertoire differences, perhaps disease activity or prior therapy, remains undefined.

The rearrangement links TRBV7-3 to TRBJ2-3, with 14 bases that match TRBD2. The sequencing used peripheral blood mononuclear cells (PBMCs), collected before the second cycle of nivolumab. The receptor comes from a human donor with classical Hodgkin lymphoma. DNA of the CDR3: TGTGCCAGCAGCCGACTAGCGGGAGGGGTAGATACGCAGTATTTT. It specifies CASSRLAGGVDTQYF. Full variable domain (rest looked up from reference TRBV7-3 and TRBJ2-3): GAGVSQTPSNKVTEKGKYVELRCDPISGHTALYWYRQSLGQGPEFLIYFQGTGAADDSGLPNDRFFAVRPEGSVSTLKIQRTERGDSAVYLCASSRLAGGVDTQYFGPGTRLTVL.